This T cell receptor beta chain is from a study of human T cells and chemical hapten exposure. Background on the study: All patients underwent weekly scalp dosing with diphenylcyclopropenone for the full roughly 23-week study. The patient population, which was mostly female, had alopecia areata, totalis or universalis.

Time point reported: patch test 2, 6 weeks after DPC sensitization. The treatment was: therapeutic diphenylcyclopropenone sensitization with weekly scalp DPC. Unfractionated whole blood served as the source for total RNA extraction. This clonotype showed up many times. A single record per CDR3 protein comes from TCRdb applying MiXCR to the RACE reads. In the table there are about 40,000 distinct CDR3 sequences, more than 8.5% of which are singletons. Specimen: whole blood, collected in connection with sensitization to the hapten diphenylcyclopropenone (DPC). The TCR comes from a middle-aged woman with alopecia areata. Some clones in this sample may be carry-over from other donors' samples.

The CDR3 sequence is CASSLIGDEQYF. The CDR3 DNA is TGTGCCAGCAGCCTGATAGGGGACGAGCAGTACTTC. The chain uses TRBV12-3 or TRBV12-4 and TRBJ2-7, with TRBD1 as a possible D gene (5 bases). Trimming shortened V by 6 bases and J by 5 bases, and 11 bases separated the two germline ends. This CDR3 spans 12 amino acids.